This TCR beta chain was sequenced for a study of blood T cell repertoires in COVID-19 (dated by TCRdb to 2019 to 2021). Regarding the complete study: The collaborator samples originated in the United States, Italy and Spain and spanned the acute and convalescent phases of COVID-19. The material from the prospective study consisted of cDNA or gDNA derived from T cells, B-cell-depleted T cells, or PBMCs. The dataset comprised deeply sampled blood TCRbeta repertoires from subjects exposed to, actively infected with, or recovered from COVID-19. A freely available public database, intended as a resource for researchers studying the immune response to SARS-CoV-2, is where the repertoires were released. The samples were drawn from two sources: the first 160 participants of the ongoing ImmuneRACE study, and 1,200 or so subjects contributed by 6 global collaborators. A de-identified subject ID, COVID-19 status, age in years and sex were almost always included in the sample metadata. HLA class I and class II types, where available, came from metadata supplied by the sample provider rather than from assay-based typing.

The investigation overall reported the following: How much clinical and demographic metadata was included differed by source and by participant, and the metadata was provided uncurated.

V and J are truncated by 5 bases and 7 bases respectively, leaving an intervening sequence of 11 bases. Spanning cysteine to phenylalanine, the CDR3 consists of 13 amino acids. Left in the record is the CDR3 DNA by itself, 39 bases read in frame from the first base. The germline V gene supplies CDR1 SGHAT and CDR2 FQNNGV. TCRbeta CDR3 regions were amplified from genomic DNA using the immunoSEQ Assay, a bias-controlled multiplex PCR. In the source study's methods: The number of nucleated cells in each sample was estimated from the amplification of reference gene primers within the assay. Sequence reads were collapsed and filtered to measure the absolute abundance of every unique TCRbeta CDR3 rearrangement. For each sample, productive Simpson clonality was calculated by taking the square root of Simpson's diversity index across productive rearrangements. TCRdb holds this immuneACCESS table with in-frame rearrangements only. Some clones are missing; in checked studies, unresolved V genes explain under half, and the rest has no known cause. D and trimming were read from the DNA, whereas the V and J calls and clone size are those reported in that table. The sample table records around 400,000 clones; approximately 88% of these occur just once. The ten biggest clones cover 0.95% to 1.5% of the sample.

Note on this clone: Its antigen is currently not known. No clone much larger than this one lies a single base away; base qualities are absent.

The collaborating institutions used their own protocols to collect whole blood in K2EDTA tubes. Collaborator samples were shipped for TCRbeta analysis as frozen whole blood, isolated PBMCs, or DNA extracted from either sample type. The TCR was taken from a middle-aged man with acute or convalescent COVID-19. Sequenced input: peripheral blood. The rearrangement joined TRBV11-2 to TRBJ2-2, and possibly TRBD2, on 5 matching bases. In nucleotide form, the sequence is TGTGCCAGCAGCACGGGGAGTGGCGGGGAGCTGTTTTTT. It codes for CASSTGSGGELFF. The CDR3, completed at both ends by the reference TRBV11-2 and TRBJ2-2 genes, gives the full variable domain EAGVAQSPRYKIIEKRQSVAFWCNPISGHATLYWYQQILGQGPKLLIQFQNNGVVDDSQLPKDRFSAERLKGVDSTLKIQPAKLEDSAVYLCASSTGSGGELFFGEGSRLTVL.